These 10 T cell receptor beta chains were sequenced from one sample in a study of blood T cell repertoires in COVID-19. Measured with immunoSEQ multiplex PCR; TCRdb has only the in-frame clones, and not every one. The sample holds about 240,000 clones; over 80% are singletons and the top ten take around 2%. Sequences were obtained from peripheral blood. The receptors were gathered from a man in his thirties or forties who had recovered from COVID-19.

V usage is TRBV10-3 and J usage is TRBJ2-4; 7 nucleotides align to TRBD1. The CDR3 extends over 16 amino acids. Per germline, CDR1 ENHRY and CDR2 SYGVKD. V trimming: 0 bases; J trimming: 3 bases; junction bases outside the gene matches: 5. CDR3 loop: CAISESVSGGKNIQYF. Written as DNA, the CDR3 is TGTGCCATCAGTGAGTCGGTTTCAGGGGGCAAAAACATTCAGTACTTC.

This chain joins TRBV6-5 and TRBJ1-1, with 7 nucleotides matching TRBD1. The CDR3 extends over 15 amino acids. Germline loops: CDR1 MNHEY, CDR2 SVGAGI. V lost 6 bases, J lost 8 bases, and 15 bases stayed unmatched. The CDR3 reads CASSFQAGRGFEAFF. The CDR3 DNA follows: TGTGCCAGCAGCTTCCAAGCTGGCAGGGGGTTCGAAGCTTTCTTT.

CDR3 protein: CASSFRGGDGYTF. In DNA, the CDR3 is TGTGCCAGCAGTTTTAGGGGGGGGGATGGCTACACCTTC. The rearrangement joins TRBV12-3 or TRBV12-4 to TRBJ1-2; D may be TRBD1 (6 bases). V was trimmed by 3 bases and J by 6 bases, leaving 11 bases between them. This CDR3 is built from 13 residues.

The rearrangement joins TRBV11-2 to TRBJ1-1, with D uncertain. Germline V gene data show CDR1 as SGHAT and CDR2 as FQNNGV. CDR3 length: 14 amino acids. V lost 1 base, J lost 4 bases, and 10 bases lay in between. CDR3 residues: CASSLGRVGTEAFF. The CDR3 nucleotides read TGTGCCAGCAGCTTAGGGAGGGTTGGCACTGAAGCTTTCTTT.

The chain combines TRBV5-8 with TRBJ2-3; 7 nucleotides agree with TRBD1. Germline V gene lookup returns CDR1 SGHTS and CDR2 YDEGEE. This CDR3 has 15 residues. J was trimmed by 2 bases and V by 4 bases; bases with no gene match: 7. The CDR3 nucleotides are TGTGCCAGCAGCGTGTACAGGGGATACACAGATACGCAGTATTTT. It codes for CASSVYRGYTDTQYF.

This chain links TRBV11-2 with TRBJ2-7, with D unresolved. The germline gives CDR1 SGHAT, CDR2 FQNNGV. The CDR3 extends over 14 amino acids. V shed 0 bases and J shed 5 bases, with 11 bases lying between them. The DNA of the CDR3 is TGTGCCAGCAGCTTAGATAACCCCCGGGACGAGCAGTACTTC. Its protein product is CASSLDNPRDEQYF.

The chain combines TRBV6-2 or TRBV6-3 with TRBJ2-1; weak D call: TRBD2 (7 bases). The CDR3 totals 14 residues. V lost 2 bases and J lost 5, with 10 bases in between. Germline lookup yields CDR1 MNHEY and CDR2 SVGEGT. The CDR3 protein is CASSYGGANNEQFF. Written as DNA, the CDR3 is TGTGCCAGCAGTTACGGGGGGGCCAACAATGAGCAGTTCTTC.

V and J are TRBV5-6 and TRBJ1-2; TRBD1 might be the D (6 bases). CDR3 length: 14 residues. In germline, CDR1 is SGHDT, CDR2 YYEEEE. The V end was cut by 4 bases, the J end by 4 bases, with 14 bases between. Here the CDR3 reads CASSPGGGAYGYTF. For the CDR3, the DNA is TGTGCCAGCAGCCCGGGGGGCGGCGCCTATGGCTACACCTTC.

The chain joins TRBV11-1 to TRBJ2-7; 7 bases fit TRBD1. There are 15 residues in the CDR3. Germline-derived CDR1 and CDR2 are SGHAT and FQDESV (reference sequence). Losses at the gene ends were 1 base for V and 1 base for J; bases not matched to a gene: 4. CDR3 sequence (DNA): TGTGCCAGCAGCTTAGGCCGGGACAGATCCTACGAGCAGTACTTC. Translating gives CASSLGRDRSYEQYF.

V gene TRBV3-1 (or the pseudogene TRBV3-2) combines with J gene TRBJ1-5; 7 bases align to TRBD1. CDR3 length: 12 amino acids. The germline CDR1 and CDR2 sequences are LGHDT and YNNKEL (reference sequence). The trim removed 4 bases at V and 7 bases at J, leaving 1 base unmatched. The CDR3 nucleotides read TGTGCCAGCAGCCGGACAGGACAGCCCCAGCATTTT. Translating it yields CASSRTGQPQHF.